This T cell receptor (beta chain) was captured by sequencing in a study of post-analysis software for immune sequencing data. Every TCR beta cDNA library bore unique molecular identifiers. One entry per CDR3 protein, called by TCRdb with MiXCR from the PCR reads. The sample lists roughly 700,000 distinct CDR3 sequences, 30% occurring once. This clonotype has a count of ten or more. This clonotype was sampled from a girl under 18 with multiple sclerosis. The specimen sequenced was blood.

The CDR3 sequence: CASTEREDLTDTQYF. The CDR3 nucleotides are TGTGCCAGCACCGAGCGGGAGGACCTCACAGATACGCAGTATTTT. The chain employs TRBV12-3 or TRBV12-4 and TRBJ2-3; 9 bases map to TRBD2. The CDR3 sequence is 15 residues long. The J segment lost 2 bases and the V segment lost 7 bases, leaving 7 bases of the junction unmatched.